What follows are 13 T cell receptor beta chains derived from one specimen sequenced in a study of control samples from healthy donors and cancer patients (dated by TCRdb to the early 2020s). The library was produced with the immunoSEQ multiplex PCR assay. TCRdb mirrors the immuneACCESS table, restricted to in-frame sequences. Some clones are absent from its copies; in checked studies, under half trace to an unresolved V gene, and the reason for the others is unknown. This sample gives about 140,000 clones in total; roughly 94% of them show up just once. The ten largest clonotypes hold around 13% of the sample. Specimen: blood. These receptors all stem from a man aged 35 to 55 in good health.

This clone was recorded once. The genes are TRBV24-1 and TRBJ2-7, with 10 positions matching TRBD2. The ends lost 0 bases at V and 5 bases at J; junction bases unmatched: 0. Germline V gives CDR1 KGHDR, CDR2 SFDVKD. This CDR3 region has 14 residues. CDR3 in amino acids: CATSDLLAGDEQYF. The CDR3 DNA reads TGTGCCACCAGTGATTTGCTAGCGGGGGACGAGCAGTACTTC.

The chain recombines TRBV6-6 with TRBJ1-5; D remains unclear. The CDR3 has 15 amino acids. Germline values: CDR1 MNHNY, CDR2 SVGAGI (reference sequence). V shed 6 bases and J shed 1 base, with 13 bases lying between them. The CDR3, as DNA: TGTGCCAGCAGGAGCCGTTCGGACAGCAATCAGCCCCAGCATTTT. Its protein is CASRSRSDSNQPQHF.

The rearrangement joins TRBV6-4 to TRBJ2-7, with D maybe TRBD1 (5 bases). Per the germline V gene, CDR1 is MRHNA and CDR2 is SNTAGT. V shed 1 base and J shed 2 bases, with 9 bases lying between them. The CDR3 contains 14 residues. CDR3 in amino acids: CASSDLAGPYEQYF. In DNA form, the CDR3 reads TGTGCCAGCAGTGACTTGGCAGGGCCCTACGAGCAGTACTTC.

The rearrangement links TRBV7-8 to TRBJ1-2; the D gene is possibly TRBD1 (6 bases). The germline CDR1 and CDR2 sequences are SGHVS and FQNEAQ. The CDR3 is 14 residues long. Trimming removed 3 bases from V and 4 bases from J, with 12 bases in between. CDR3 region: CASSLEGGSYGYTF. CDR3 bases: TGTGCCAGCAGCTTGGAGGGGGGCAGCTATGGCTACACCTTC.

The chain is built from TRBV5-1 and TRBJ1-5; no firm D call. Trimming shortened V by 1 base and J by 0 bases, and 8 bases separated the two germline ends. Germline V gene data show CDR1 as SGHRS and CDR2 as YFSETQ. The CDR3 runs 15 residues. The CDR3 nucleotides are TGCGCCAGCAGCTTGTCAGGTAATAGCAATCAGCCCCAGCATTTT. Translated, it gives CASSLSGNSNQPQHF.

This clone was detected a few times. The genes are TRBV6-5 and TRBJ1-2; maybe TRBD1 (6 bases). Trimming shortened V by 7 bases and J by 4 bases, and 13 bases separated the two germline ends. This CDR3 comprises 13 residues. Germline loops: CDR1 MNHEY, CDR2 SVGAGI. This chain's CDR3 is CASKPDRLYGYTF. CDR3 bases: TGTGCCAGCAAGCCTGACAGGCTCTATGGCTACACCTTC.

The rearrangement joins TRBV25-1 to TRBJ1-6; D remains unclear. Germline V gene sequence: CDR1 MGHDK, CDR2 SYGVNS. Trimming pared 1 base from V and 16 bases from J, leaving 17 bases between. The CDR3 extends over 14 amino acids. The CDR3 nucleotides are TGTGCCAGCAGTGAATTCGCCGAGGGCGGGCAACTCCACTTT. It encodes CASSEFAEGGQLHF. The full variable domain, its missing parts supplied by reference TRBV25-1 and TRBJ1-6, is EADIYQTPRYLVIGTGKKITLECSQTMGHDKMYWYQQDPGMELHLIHYSYGVNSTEKGDLSSESTVSRIRTEHFPLTLESARPSHTSQYLCASSEFAEGGQLHFGNGTRLTVT.

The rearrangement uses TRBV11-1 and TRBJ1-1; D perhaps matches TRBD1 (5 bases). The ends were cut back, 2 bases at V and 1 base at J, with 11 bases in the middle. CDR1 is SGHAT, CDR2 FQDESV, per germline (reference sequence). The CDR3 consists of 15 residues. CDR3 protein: CASSLYAGQNTEAFF. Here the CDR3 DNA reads TGTGCCAGCAGCTTATATGCAGGGCAGAACACTGAAGCTTTCTTT.

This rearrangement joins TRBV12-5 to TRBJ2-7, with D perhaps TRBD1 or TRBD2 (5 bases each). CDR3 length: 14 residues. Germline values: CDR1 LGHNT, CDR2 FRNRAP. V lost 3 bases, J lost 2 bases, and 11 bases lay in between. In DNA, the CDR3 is TGTGCTAGTGGTTTCACCGGGGCAGCCTACGAGCAGTACTTC. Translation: CASGFTGAAYEQYF.

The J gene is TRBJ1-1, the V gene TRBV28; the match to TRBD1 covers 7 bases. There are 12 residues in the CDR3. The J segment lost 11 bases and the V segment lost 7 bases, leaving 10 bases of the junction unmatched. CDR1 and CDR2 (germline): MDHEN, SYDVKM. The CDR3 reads CASIKTQGEAFF. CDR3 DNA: TGTGCCAGCATTAAAACTCAGGGGGAGGCTTTCTTT.

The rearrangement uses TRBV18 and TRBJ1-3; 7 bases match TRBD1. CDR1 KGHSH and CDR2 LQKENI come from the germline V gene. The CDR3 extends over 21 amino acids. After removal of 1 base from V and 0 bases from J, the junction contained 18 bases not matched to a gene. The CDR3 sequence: CASSPRLYPIPGQRSGNTIYF. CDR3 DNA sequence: TGTGCCAGCTCACCACGTCTTTACCCGATTCCGGGACAGCGCTCTGGAAACACCATATATTTT. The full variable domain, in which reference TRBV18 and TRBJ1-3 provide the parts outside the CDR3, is NAGVMQNPRHLVRRRGQEARLRCSPMKGHSHVYWYRQLPEEGLKFMVYLQKENIIDESGMPKERFSAEFPKEGPSILRIQQVVRGDSAAYFCASSPRLYPIPGQRSGNTIYFGEGSWLTVV.

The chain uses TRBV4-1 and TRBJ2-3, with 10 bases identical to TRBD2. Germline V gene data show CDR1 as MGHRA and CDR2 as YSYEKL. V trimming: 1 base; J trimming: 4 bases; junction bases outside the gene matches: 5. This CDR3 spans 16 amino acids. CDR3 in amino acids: CASSQVSSGSPDTQYF. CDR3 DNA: TGCGCCAGCAGCCAAGTTTCTAGCGGGAGTCCAGATACGCAGTATTTT.

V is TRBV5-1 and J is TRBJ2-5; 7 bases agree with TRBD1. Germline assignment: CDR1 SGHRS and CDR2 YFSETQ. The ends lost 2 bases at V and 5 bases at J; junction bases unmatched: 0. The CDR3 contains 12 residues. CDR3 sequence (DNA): TGCGCCAGCAGCTTACAGGGGGAGACCCAGTACTTC. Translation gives CASSLQGETQYF.